The rows below give T cell receptor beta chains drawn from one sample of a study of TIL therapy for anti-PD-1-resistant metastatic lung cancer. Some clones are missing from TCRdb's copy, which holds only in-frame ones; the method was immunoSEQ multiplex PCR. The sample lists around 15,000 clones, over 70% seen once, with more than 30% in the top ten. The sequenced sample was blood, obtained at baseline. The receptor set was obtained from a person aged 25 to 85 with non-small cell lung cancer. Each CDR3 is given with its conserved first and last residue. A D gene is named only where the DNA matches it firmly. Expanded clones are given a class, and other clones once, few, many or no size at all.

>NA|TRBJ2-7|TRBV2|NA
CASSEWGPSGEQYF
TGTGCCAGCAGTGAATGGGGGCCTTCGGGCGAGCAGTACTTC
>NA|TRBJ2-3|TRBV11-3|NA
CASSLRDSTDTQYF
TGTGCCAGCAGCTTACGGGACAGCACAGATACGCAGTATTTT
>NA|TRBJ1-5|TRBV19|NA
CASRLRGSNQPQHF
TGTGCCAGTAGGCTACGGGGTAGCAATCAGCCCCAGCATTTT
>NA|TRBJ1-2|TRBV9|NA
CASSYGLDYGYTF
TGTGCCAGCAGCTACGGTTTAGACTATGGCTACACCTTC
>TRBD2|TRBJ2-5|TRBV6-1|few
CASSELAGGQETQYF
TGTGCCAGCAGTGAACTAGCGGGGGGCCAAGAGACCCAGTACTTC
>TRBD1|TRBJ1-4|TRBV9|once
CASSAPQRTGNEKLFF
TGTGCCAGCAGCGCACCTCAACGGACAGGGAATGAAAAACTGTTTTTT
>NA|TRBJ1-5|TRBV6-1|few
CASRSRSIFSQPQHF
TGTGCCAGTCGAAGCAGGTCCATATTTAGTCAGCCCCAGCATTTT
>TRBD1|TRBJ2-7|TRBV4-2|NA
CASSQVGTVEQYF
TGTGCCAGCAGCCAAGTAGGGACAGTCGAGCAGTACTTC
>NA|TRBJ2-3|TRBV9|once
CASSVAGGGPGTDTQYF
TGTGCCAGCAGCGTAGCGGGAGGGGGCCCTGGCACAGATACGCAGTATTTT
>NA|TRBJ1-3|TRBV9|NA
CASNGGQRPGNTIYF
TGTGCCAGCAACGGGGGGCAAAGGCCTGGAAACACCATATATTTT
>NA|TRBJ1-1|TRBV15|NA
CATSRALQGSEAFF
TGTGCCACCAGCAGAGCACTACAGGGTTCTGAAGCTTTCTTT
>TRBD1|TRBJ2-7|TRBV4-1|NA
CASSQGLTGSYEQYF
TGCGCCAGCAGCCAAGGCTTGACAGGGTCTTACGAGCAGTACTTC